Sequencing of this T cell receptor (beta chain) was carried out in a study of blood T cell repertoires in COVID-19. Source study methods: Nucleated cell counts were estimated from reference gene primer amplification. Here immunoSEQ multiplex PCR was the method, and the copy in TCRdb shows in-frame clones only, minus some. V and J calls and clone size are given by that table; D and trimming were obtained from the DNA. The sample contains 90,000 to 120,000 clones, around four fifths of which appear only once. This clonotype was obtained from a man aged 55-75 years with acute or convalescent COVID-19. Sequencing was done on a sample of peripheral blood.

CDR3 bases: TGTGCCAGCTTCCGGGACAGGGGGAACACTGAAGCTTTCTTT. Translating gives CASFRDRGNTEAFF. The chain recombines TRBV2 with TRBJ1-1, with 10 bases aligning to TRBD1. This CDR3 contains 14 residues. J lost 1 base, V lost 8 bases, and 4 bases had no gene match. Germline CDR1 SNHLY, CDR2 FYNNEI.